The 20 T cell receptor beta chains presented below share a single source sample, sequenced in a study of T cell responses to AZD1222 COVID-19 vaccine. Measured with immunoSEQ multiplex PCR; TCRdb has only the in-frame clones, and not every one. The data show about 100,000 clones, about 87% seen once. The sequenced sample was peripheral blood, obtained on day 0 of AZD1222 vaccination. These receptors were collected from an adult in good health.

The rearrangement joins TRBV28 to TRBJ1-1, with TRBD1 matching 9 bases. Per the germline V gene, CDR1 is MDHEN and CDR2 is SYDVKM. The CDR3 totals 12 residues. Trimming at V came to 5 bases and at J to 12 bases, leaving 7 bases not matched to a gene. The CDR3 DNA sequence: TGTGCCAGCAGTCCTCGGGACAGGGAAACTTTCTTT. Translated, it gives CASSPRDRETFF.

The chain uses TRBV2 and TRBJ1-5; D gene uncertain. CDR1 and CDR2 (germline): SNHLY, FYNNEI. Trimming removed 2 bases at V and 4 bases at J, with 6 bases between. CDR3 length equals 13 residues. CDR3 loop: CASSEWENQPQHF. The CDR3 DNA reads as TGTGCCAGCAGTGAATGGGAAAATCAGCCCCAGCATTTT.

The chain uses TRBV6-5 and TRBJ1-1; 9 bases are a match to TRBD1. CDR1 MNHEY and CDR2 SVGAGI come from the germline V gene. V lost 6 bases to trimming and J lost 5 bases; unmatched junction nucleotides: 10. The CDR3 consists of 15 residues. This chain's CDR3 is CASSQQGAVLTEAFF. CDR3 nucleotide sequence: TGTGCCAGCAGCCAACAGGGGGCAGTCTTAACTGAAGCTTTCTTT.

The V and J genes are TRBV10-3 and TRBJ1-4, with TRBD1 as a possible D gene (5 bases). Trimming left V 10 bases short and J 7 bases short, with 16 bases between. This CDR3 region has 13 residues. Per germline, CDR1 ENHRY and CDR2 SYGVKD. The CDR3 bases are TGTGCCACCCAGGACAATAACTCTGAAAAACTGTTTTTT. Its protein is CATQDNNSEKLFF.

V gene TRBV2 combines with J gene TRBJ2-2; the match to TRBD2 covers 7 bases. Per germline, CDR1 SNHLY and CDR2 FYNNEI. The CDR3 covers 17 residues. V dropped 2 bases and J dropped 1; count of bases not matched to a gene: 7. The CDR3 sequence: CASSEWWPGGNTGELFF. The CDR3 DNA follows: TGTGCCAGCAGTGAATGGTGGCCGGGGGGGAACACCGGGGAGCTGTTTTTT.

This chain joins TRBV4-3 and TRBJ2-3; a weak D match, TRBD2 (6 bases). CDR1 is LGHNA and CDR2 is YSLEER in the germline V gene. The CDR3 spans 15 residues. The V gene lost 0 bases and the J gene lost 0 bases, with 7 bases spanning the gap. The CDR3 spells CASSQEGTSTDTQYF. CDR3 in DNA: TGCGCCAGCAGCCAAGAAGGGACTAGCACAGATACGCAGTATTTT.

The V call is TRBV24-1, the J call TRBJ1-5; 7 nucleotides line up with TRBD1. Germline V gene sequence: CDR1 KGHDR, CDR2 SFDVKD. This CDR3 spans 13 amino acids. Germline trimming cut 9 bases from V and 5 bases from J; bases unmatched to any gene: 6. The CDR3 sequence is CATSGQTHQPQHF. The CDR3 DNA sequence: TGTGCCACCTCGGGACAGACGCATCAGCCCCAGCATTTT.

The CDR3 sequence: CASSFGFSWTYF. CDR3 in DNA: TGTGCCAGCAGTTTTGGTTTTTCCTGGACGTACTTC. The chain joins TRBV12-3 or TRBV12-4 to TRBJ2-7, with D unclear. This CDR3 has 12 residues. Trimming stripped 3 bases from V and 12 bases from J, with 15 bases between.

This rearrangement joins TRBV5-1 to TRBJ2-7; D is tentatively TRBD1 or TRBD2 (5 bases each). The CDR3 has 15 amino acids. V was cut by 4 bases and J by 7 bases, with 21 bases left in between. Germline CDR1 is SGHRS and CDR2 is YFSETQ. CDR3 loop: CASSLGTAPSGEQYF. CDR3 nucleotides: TGCGCCAGCAGCCTGGGGACCGCTCCATCCGGAGAGCAGTACTTC.

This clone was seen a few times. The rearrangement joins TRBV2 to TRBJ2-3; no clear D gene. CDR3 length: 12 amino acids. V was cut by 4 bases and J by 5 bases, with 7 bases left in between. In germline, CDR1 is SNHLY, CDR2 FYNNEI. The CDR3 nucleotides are TGTGCCAGCAGTGGCTATATAGATACGCAGTATTTT. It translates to CASSGYIDTQYF.

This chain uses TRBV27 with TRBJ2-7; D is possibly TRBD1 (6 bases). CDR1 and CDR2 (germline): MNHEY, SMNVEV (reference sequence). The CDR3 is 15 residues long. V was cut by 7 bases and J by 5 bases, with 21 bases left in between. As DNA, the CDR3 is TGTGCCAGCAACAATTACAGGGTACTCGACCACGAGCAGTACTTC. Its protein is CASNNYRVLDHEQYF.

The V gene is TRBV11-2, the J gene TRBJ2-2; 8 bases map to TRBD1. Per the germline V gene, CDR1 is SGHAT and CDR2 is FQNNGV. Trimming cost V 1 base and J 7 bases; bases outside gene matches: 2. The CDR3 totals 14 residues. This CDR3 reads CASSLGQGIGELFF. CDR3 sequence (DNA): TGTGCCAGCAGCTTAGGACAGGGGATCGGGGAGCTGTTTTTT.

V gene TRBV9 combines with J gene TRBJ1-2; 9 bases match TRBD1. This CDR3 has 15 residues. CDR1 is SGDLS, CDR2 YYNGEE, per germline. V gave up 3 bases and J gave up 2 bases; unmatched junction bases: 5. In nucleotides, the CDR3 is TGTGCCAGCAGCGGCTACAGGGGGCGGAACTATGGCTACACCTTC. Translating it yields CASSGYRGRNYGYTF.

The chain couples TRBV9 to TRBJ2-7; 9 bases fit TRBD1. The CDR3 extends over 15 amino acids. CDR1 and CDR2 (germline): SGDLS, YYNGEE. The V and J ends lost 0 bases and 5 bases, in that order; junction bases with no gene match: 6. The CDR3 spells CASSVEDRGWDEQYF. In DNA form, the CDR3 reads TGTGCCAGCAGCGTAGAAGACAGGGGGTGGGACGAGCAGTACTTC.

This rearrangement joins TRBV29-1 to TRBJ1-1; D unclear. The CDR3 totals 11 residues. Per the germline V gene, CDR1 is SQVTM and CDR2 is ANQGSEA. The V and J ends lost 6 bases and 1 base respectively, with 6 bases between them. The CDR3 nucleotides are TGCAGCGTGGCACAGAACACTGAAGCTTTCTTT. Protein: CSVAQNTEAFF.

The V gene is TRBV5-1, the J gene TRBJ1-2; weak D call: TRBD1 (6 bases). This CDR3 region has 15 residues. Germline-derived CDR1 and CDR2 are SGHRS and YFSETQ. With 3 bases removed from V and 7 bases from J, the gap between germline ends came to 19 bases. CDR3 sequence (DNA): TGCGCCAGCAGCTCGAAGCCCGGGACACTCGGTGGCTACACCTTC. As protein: CASSSKPGTLGGYTF.

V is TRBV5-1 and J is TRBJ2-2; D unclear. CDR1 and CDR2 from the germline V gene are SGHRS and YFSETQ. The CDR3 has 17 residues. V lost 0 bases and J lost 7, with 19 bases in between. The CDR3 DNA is TGCGCCAGCAGCTTGGAAGGGCGAACCTTCTCGGGCGGGGAGCTGTTTTTT. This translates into CASSLEGRTFSGGELFF.

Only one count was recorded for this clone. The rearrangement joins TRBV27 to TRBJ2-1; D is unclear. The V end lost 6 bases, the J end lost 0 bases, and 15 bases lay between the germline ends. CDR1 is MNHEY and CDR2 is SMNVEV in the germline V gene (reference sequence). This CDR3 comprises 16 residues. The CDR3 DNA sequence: TGTGCCAGCAGGATACCGGGCGGCAGCTCCTACAATGAGCAGTTCTTC. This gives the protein CASRIPGGSSYNEQFF.

The CDR3 region is CASSLGQGGGYTF. CDR3 nucleotides: TGTGCCAGCAGCTTAGGACAGGGAGGTGGCTACACCTTC. The J gene is TRBJ1-2, the V gene TRBV7-6, with TRBD1 identical over 7 bases. This CDR3 spans 13 amino acids. V was clipped by 1 base and J by 7 bases; unmatched bases: 3. Germline lookup yields CDR1 SGHVS and CDR2 FNYEAQ.

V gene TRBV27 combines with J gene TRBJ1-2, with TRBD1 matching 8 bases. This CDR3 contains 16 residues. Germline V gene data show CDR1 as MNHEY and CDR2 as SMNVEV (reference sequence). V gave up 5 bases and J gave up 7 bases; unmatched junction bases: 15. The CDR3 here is CASSDTHPGTGVGYTF. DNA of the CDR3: TGTGCCAGCAGTGACACGCATCCGGGGACAGGTGTTGGCTACACCTTC.